Shown below are 30 T cell receptor beta chains from a single sample sequenced in a study of T cell responses to AZD1222 COVID-19 vaccine. The protocol was immunoSEQ multiplex PCR, while the TCRdb copy is restricted to in-frame clones and leaves out a portion. The sample has some 150,000 clones; about 93% are singletons. The sample was peripheral blood, taken on day 0 of MenACWY control vaccination. The source is an adult in good health.

The chain employs TRBV28 and TRBJ1-2; 7 nucleotides agree with TRBD1. Germline V gene sequence: CDR1 MDHEN, CDR2 SYDVKM. The CDR3 covers 17 residues. V lost 6 bases, J lost 3 bases, and 16 bases stayed unmatched. The CDR3 DNA reads as TGTGCCAGCAGGCCAACCCCCGGGACAGAGAATCACTATGGCTACACCTTC. Protein: CASRPTPGTENHYGYTF.

The gene calls are TRBV7-2 and TRBJ1-1; tentative D call: TRBD1 (6 bases). CDR3 size: 15 residues. The V end lost 4 bases, the J end lost 4 bases, and 16 bases lay between the germline ends. Per germline, CDR1 SGHTA and CDR2 FQGNSA. This CDR3 is CASSSQIQGGTEAFF. The CDR3, as DNA: TGTGCCAGCAGCTCACAAATACAGGGAGGCACTGAAGCTTTCTTT.

The chain uses TRBV18 and TRBJ2-7; D is uncertain. The V and J ends lost 5 bases and 8 bases respectively, with 22 bases between them. CDR3 size: 15 residues. Germline V gene lookup returns CDR1 KGHSH and CDR2 LQKENI. CDR3 DNA sequence: TGTGCCAGCTCAATCCCCCCCGACCGGTCTGCAAAGCAGTACTTC. Encoded protein: CASSIPPDRSAKQYF. Drawing the rest from reference TRBV18 and TRBJ2-7, the complete variable domain is NAGVMQNPRHLVRRRGQEARLRCSPMKGHSHVYWYRQLPEEGLKFMVYLQKENIIDESGMPKERFSAEFPKEGPSILRIQQVVRGDSAAYFCASSIPPDRSAKQYFGPGTRLTVT.

V is TRBV21-1 and J is TRBJ1-5; the tabulated D call, TRBD1, remains unverified against the DNA. TRBV21-1 is reported as a pseudogene. The CDR3 runs 18 residues. The CDR3 DNA is TGTGCCAGCAGCAAAGACAGGGGTTTCGTCAGTAGCAATCAGCCCCAGCATTTT. It yields the protein CASSKDRGFVSSNQPQHF.

This chain joins TRBV19 and TRBJ1-1; no clear D. The germline V and J ends were trimmed by 1 base and 4 bases, with 7 bases remaining between them. This CDR3 has 13 residues. Germline V gene lookup returns CDR1 LNHDA and CDR2 SQIVND (reference sequence). As DNA, the CDR3 is TGTGCCAGTAGTATAGTTGGACGCACTGAAGCTTTCTTT. This gives the protein CASSIVGRTEAFF.

The chain combines TRBV5-1 with TRBJ1-4, with D unresolved. The V gene lost 2 bases and the J gene lost 0 bases, with 5 bases spanning the gap. Germline V gene lookup returns CDR1 SGHRS and CDR2 YFSETQ. The CDR3 sequence is 14 residues long. The CDR3 reads CASSLGTTNEKLFF. Here the CDR3 DNA reads TGCGCCAGCAGCTTAGGGACAACTAATGAAAAACTGTTTTTT.

The rearrangement links TRBV27 to TRBJ2-1, with 7 bases matching TRBD2. Trimming at V came to 6 bases and at J to 8 bases, leaving 13 bases not matched to a gene. The CDR3 sequence is 15 residues long. The V gene's germline CDR1 is MNHEY and CDR2 SMNVEV (reference sequence). The CDR3 nucleotides are TGTGCCAGCAGCGGGGAGGGTTTGATCCGCGATGAGCAGTTCTTC. This sequence encodes CASSGEGLIRDEQFF.

The rearrangement joins TRBV11-3 to TRBJ2-3; D tentatively reads TRBD1 or TRBD2 (6 bases each). V shed 5 bases and J shed 6 bases, with 15 bases lying between them. CDR3 length: 14 residues. Germline loops: CDR1 SGHNT, CDR2 YENEEA. The CDR3 protein is CASSRGVGGDTQYF. In nucleotides, the CDR3 is TGTGCCAGCAGCCGGGGTGTGGGGGGCGATACGCAGTATTTT.

The chain links TRBV18 to TRBJ1-3; 10 bases fit TRBD1. Looked up from germline, CDR1 is KGHSH and CDR2 is LQKENI. With V trimmed by 6 bases and J by 5 bases, 7 bases remained unmatched. The CDR3 is made up of 15 amino acids. The CDR3 nucleotides read TGTGCCAGCTCGGCCGGGACAGGGGTTCGAAACACCATATATTTT. Translated: CASSAGTGVRNTIYF.

DNA of the CDR3: TGTGCCAGCAGTTACTTAGGACAGGGGGCTAAGGCTTTCTTT. This codes for CASSYLGQGAKAFF. The chain recombines TRBV6-5 with TRBJ1-1; 11 bases fit TRBD1. This CDR3 is built from 14 residues. The germline V gene has CDR1 MNHEY and CDR2 SVGAGI. The V and J ends lost 1 base and 11 bases, in that order; junction bases with no gene match: 6.

The chain carries TRBV29-1 and TRBJ1-1; D remains unclear. V gave up 3 bases and J gave up 4 bases, with 15 bases separating them. The CDR3 runs to 14 residues. The germline V gene encodes CDR1 SQVTM and CDR2 ANQGSEA. The CDR3, as DNA: TGCAGCGTTGAGAACCCGGCTTTAGGCACTGAAGCTTTCTTT. Its translation is CSVENPALGTEAFF. The full variable domain, rest sourced from reference TRBV29-1 and TRBJ1-1, is SAVISQKPSRDICQRGTSLTIQCQVDSQVTMMFWYRQQPGQSLTLIATANQGSEATYESGFVIDKFPISRPNLTFSTLTVSNMSPEDSSIYLCSVENPALGTEAFFGQGTRLTVV.

CDR3 sequence: CASSQEGLGFVGGELFF. CDR3 nucleotide sequence: TGCGCCAGCAGCCAAGAGGGACTAGGTTTCGTCGGCGGGGAGCTGTTTTTT. The gene calls are TRBV4-1 and TRBJ2-2; TRBD2 matches at 8 bases. This CDR3 is 17 amino acids long. Trimming cost V 0 bases and J 7 bases; bases outside gene matches: 10. CDR1 is MGHRA and CDR2 is YSYEKL in the germline V gene.

The chain has TRBV11-2 and TRBJ1-4; D unclear. Deletions cut 5 bases from V and 2 bases from J, with 12 bases between. CDR3 length: 15 residues. Looked up from germline, CDR1 is SGHAT and CDR2 is FQNNGV. The CDR3: CASSPHMGTNEKLFF. The CDR3 DNA sequence: TGTGCCAGCAGCCCCCACATGGGGACTAATGAAAAACTGTTTTTT.

This clone was seen once. The rearrangement joins TRBV6-2 or TRBV6-3 to TRBJ1-2; D is perhaps TRBD1 (5 bases). Trimming shortened V by 6 bases and J by 5 bases, and 13 bases separated the two germline ends. Germline CDR1 is MNHEY and CDR2 is SVGEGT. The CDR3 length is 13 residues. CDR3: CASSIGTLYGYTF. The CDR3 DNA follows: TGTGCCAGCAGCATCGGGACCCTATATGGCTACACCTTC.

This chain joins TRBV7-9 and TRBJ2-7; D might be TRBD1 or TRBD2, each matching 5 bases. V was clipped by 5 bases and J by 5 bases, with 19 bases between them. The germline V gene has CDR1 SEHNR and CDR2 FQNEAQ (reference sequence). CDR3 size: 15 residues. CDR3: CASSQGSGAYNEQYF. The CDR3 DNA reads TGTGCCAGCAGCCAAGGCTCCGGGGCCTACAACGAGCAGTACTTC.

This clone was counted a few times. The chain recombines TRBV6-5 with TRBJ1-1; D perhaps matches TRBD1 (5 bases). V was pared by 8 bases and J by 3 bases, with 19 bases between. The CDR3 has 15 amino acids. CDR1 MNHEY and CDR2 SVGAGI come from the germline V gene. CDR3 nucleotide sequence: TGTGCCAGCGAACGCAGGACAAGAGGGGACACTGAAGCTTTCTTT. Translation: CASERRTRGDTEAFF.

This clone was counted once. V gene TRBV7-5 combines with J gene TRBJ2-3; TRBD1, the D gene given by the table, was not confirmed from the DNA. TRBV7-5 is deemed a pseudogene. The CDR3 extends over 14 amino acids. The CDR3 nucleotides are TGTGCCAGAAGCGGGGCGAGCCGCACAGATACGCAGTATTTT. Protein product: CARSGASRTDTQYF.

The V and J genes are TRBV6-2 or TRBV6-3 and TRBJ1-5; D ambiguous. Germline V gene data show CDR1 as MNHEY and CDR2 as SVGEGT. The CDR3 totals 13 residues. V lost 3 bases, J lost 7 bases, and 10 bases lay in between. The CDR3 sequence is CASSYNPIQPQHF. CDR3 in DNA: TGTGCCAGCAGTTATAATCCCATACAGCCCCAGCATTTT.

V usage is TRBV12-3 or TRBV12-4 and J usage is TRBJ1-3, with D tentatively TRBD1 (6 bases). The CDR3 is 13 amino acids. Trimming stripped 11 bases from V and 4 bases from J, with 15 bases between. The DNA of the CDR3 is TGTGCCTCAGACGGGGGGGGCGGAAACACCATATATTTT. This gives the protein CASDGGGGNTIYF.

This clone was detected only once. This rearrangement joins TRBV5-1 to TRBJ2-2; D is unclear. CDR1 and CDR2 from the germline V gene are SGHRS and YFSETQ. The CDR3 runs to 15 residues. Trimming shortened V by 0 bases and J by 0 bases, and 6 bases separated the two germline ends. The CDR3 sequence is CASSLEQTNTGELFF. Here the CDR3 DNA reads TGCGCCAGCAGCTTGGAACAGACGAACACCGGGGAGCTGTTTTTT.

This chain uses TRBV7-2 with TRBJ1-5, with D unclear. Germline values: CDR1 SGHTA, CDR2 FQGNSA. Deletions cut 2 bases from V and 4 bases from J, with 18 bases between. This CDR3 has 17 residues. The CDR3 loop is CASSLTPARAGNQPQHF. The CDR3 bases are TGTGCCAGCAGCTTAACCCCTGCGCGAGCCGGTAATCAGCCCCAGCATTTT.

The chain combines TRBV12-5 with TRBJ2-3; D gene ambiguous. Deletions cut 3 bases from V and 4 bases from J, with 8 bases between. This CDR3 is 13 amino acids long. Germline CDR1 reads LGHNT; CDR2 reads FRNRAP. Here the CDR3 reads CASGFSVSDTQYF. The CDR3 coding sequence is TGTGCTAGTGGTTTTTCTGTATCAGATACGCAGTATTTT.

This clone was observed a few times. The chain carries TRBV27 and TRBJ2-1; no reliable D call. The CDR3 has 13 amino acids. Germline V lookup: CDR1 MNHEY, CDR2 SMNVEV (reference sequence). V lost 6 bases and J 6 bases, leaving 12 bases between the germline ends. The CDR3 reads CASSPGPGNEQFF. CDR3 DNA: TGTGCCAGCAGCCCGGGTCCGGGCAATGAGCAGTTCTTC.

V and J are TRBV6-6 and TRBJ2-7, with TRBD1 matching 8 bases. Germline CDR1 reads MNHNY; CDR2 reads SVGAGI (reference sequence). J was trimmed by 2 bases and V by 6 bases; bases with no gene match: 6. The CDR3 consists of 14 residues. This CDR3 is CASREQGDPYEQYF. The CDR3 DNA follows: TGTGCCAGCAGGGAACAGGGGGACCCCTACGAGCAGTACTTC.

The chain uses TRBV7-3 and TRBJ2-3; D unclear. The CDR3 contains 12 residues. Looked up from germline, CDR1 is SGHTA and CDR2 is FQGTGA. The germline V and J ends were trimmed by 4 bases and 1 base, with 3 bases remaining between them. CDR3 in amino acids: CASSSRTDTQYF. CDR3 nucleotides: TGTGCCAGCAGCTCCCGCACAGATACGCAGTATTTT.

The CDR3 DNA reads TGTGCCAGCAGCTTAGGTGAGACAGGAACGGGAAATGAGCAGTTCTTC. Amino acids: CASSLGETGTGNEQFF. The chain is built from TRBV7-9 and TRBJ2-1; possibly TRBD1 for D (6 bases). CDR3 length: 16 residues. In germline, CDR1 is SEHNR, CDR2 FQNEAQ (reference sequence). The V end lost 1 base, the J end lost 7 bases, and 17 bases lay between the germline ends.

The chain combines TRBV5-1 with TRBJ1-2; TRBD1 is a possible D gene (6 bases). This CDR3 is built from 13 residues. From germline, CDR1 is SGHRS and CDR2 YFSETQ. Trimming stripped 4 bases from V and 4 bases from J, with 11 bases between. CDR3 region: CASSNGQFYGYTF. The CDR3 bases are TGCGCCAGCAGCAACGGACAGTTCTATGGCTACACCTTC.

The V gene is TRBV4-1, the J gene TRBJ1-3, with D perhaps matching TRBD1 (6 bases). The CDR3 covers 15 residues. Germline lookup yields CDR1 MGHRA and CDR2 YSYEKL. Trimming pared 1 base from V and 7 bases from J, leaving 14 bases between. In DNA form, the CDR3 reads TGCGCCAGCAGCCAAGGCGGCAGGGGAAGGAACACCATATATTTT. Protein: CASSQGGRGRNTIYF.

This clone came up a few times. The V and J genes are TRBV11-2 and TRBJ1-1; no reliable D call. Germline V gene data show CDR1 as SGHAT and CDR2 as FQNNGV. The CDR3 sequence is 13 residues long. V was pared by 1 base and J by 5 bases, with 8 bases between. For the CDR3, the DNA is TGTGCCAGCAGCTTAGTGGCCAGAACTGAAGCTTTCTTT. This translates into CASSLVARTEAFF. The variable domain in full, completed from reference TRBV11-2 and TRBJ1-1, reads EAGVAQSPRYKIIEKRQSVAFWCNPISGHATLYWYQQILGQGPKLLIQFQNNGVVDDSQLPKDRFSAERLKGVDSTLKIQPAKLEDSAVYLCASSLVARTEAFFGQGTRLTVV.

The chain couples TRBV3-1 (or the pseudogene TRBV3-2) to TRBJ2-1; 8 bases are a match to TRBD1. CDR1 and CDR2 from the germline V gene are LGHDT and YNNKEL (reference sequence). The V gene end was trimmed by 3 bases and the J gene end by 7 bases; junction bases not matched to a gene: 8. The CDR3 consists of 15 residues. CDR3 bases: TGTGCCAGCAGCCACTCAGGGGGCGCGAGGAATGAGCAGTTCTTC. Residues: CASSHSGGARNEQFF.